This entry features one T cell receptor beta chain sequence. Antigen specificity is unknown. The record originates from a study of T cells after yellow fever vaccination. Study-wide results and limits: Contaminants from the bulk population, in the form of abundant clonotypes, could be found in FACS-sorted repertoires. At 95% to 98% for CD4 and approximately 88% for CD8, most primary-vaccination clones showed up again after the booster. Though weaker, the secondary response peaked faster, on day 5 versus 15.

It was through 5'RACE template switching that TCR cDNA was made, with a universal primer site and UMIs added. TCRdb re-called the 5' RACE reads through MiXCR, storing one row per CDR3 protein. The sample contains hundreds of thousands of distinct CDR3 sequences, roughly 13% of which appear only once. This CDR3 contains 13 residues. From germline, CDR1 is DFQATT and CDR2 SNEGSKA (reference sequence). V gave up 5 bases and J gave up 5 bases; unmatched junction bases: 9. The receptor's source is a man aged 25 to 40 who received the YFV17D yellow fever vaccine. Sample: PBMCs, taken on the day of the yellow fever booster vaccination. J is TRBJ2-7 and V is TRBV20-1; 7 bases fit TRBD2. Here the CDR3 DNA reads TGCAGTGCTCCGACTAGCACCGAGAACGAGCAGTACTTC. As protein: CSAPTSTENEQYF.